In this sample, the clone carrying this T cell receptor (beta chain) turned up once. The table came from immunoSEQ multiplex PCR; TCRdb's copy has only in-frame clones and leaves some out. Counted here are fewer than 85,000 clones, 80% to 90% occurring once; the ten biggest clones make up about 3%. The data belong to a study of a mutant IDH1 vaccine in newly diagnosed glioma. Study context: Treated patients showed a male proportion of approximately 62%, a female proportion of about 38%, and a mean age of 40.4 years. Most patients had received both radiotherapy and temozolomide, the prior options being radiotherapy, temozolomide, or both.

As for time point: baseline, week 1 (first vaccination visit). Treatment: pre-vaccination baseline after standard-of-care therapy. This sequence was found in a man aged 25-45 years with glioma. The sample here was PBMCs, taken from a glioma patient treated with radiotherapy, temozolomide or both.

The CDR3 region has the DNA TGTGCCAGCAGCCTAGAACTGACAGGGCGGACTGAAGCTTTCTTT. Translated, it gives CASSLELTGRTEAFF. The V gene is TRBV2, the J gene TRBJ1-1; 7 bases map to TRBD1. The V and J ends lost 6 bases and 5 bases, in that order; junction bases with no gene match: 12. CDR1 is SNHLY, CDR2 FYNNEI, per germline. There are 15 residues in the CDR3.